These 2 T cell receptor beta chains were all obtained from the same sample, sequenced in a study of response to subunit inactivated influenza vaccine (dated by TCRdb to 2016 to 2019). The library relied on RT-PCR. Instrument used: Illumina HiSeq 2500. The public reads were reanalyzed by TCRdb: fastp trimming at Q25, MiXCR alignment, in-frame beta chains only. Rows with a matching CDR3 protein are joined into one entry that keeps the most common DNA and genes. The sample table shows about 570,000 distinct CDR3 sequences, and around 10% are seen once. Of the sample, approximately 11% is held by the ten largest clones. This same sample was also part of a study on T cells expressing NK-cell markers. The second study's authors report: 5'RACE template switching, by which a universal primer site and unique molecular identifiers were added, was used to make TCR beta cDNA libraries.

The sequencing here drew on PBMCs from blood, taken on the day of vaccination. The receptor source for this set is a man aged 50-60 years who received an inactivated influenza vaccine. Donor details come from another sample of the same person, matched by shared clones.

V and J are TRBV7-2 and TRBJ1-5, with a possible D match to TRBD1 (6 bases). Germline V lookup: CDR1 SGHTA, CDR2 FQGNSA. The CDR3 is made up of 16 amino acids. V was trimmed by 5 bases and J by 0 bases, leaving 14 bases between them. CDR3 loop: CASSRTLGGSNQPQHF. CDR3 in DNA: TGTGCCAGCAGCAGAACACTAGGGGGTAGCAATCAGCCCCAGCATTTT.

This clonotype has only a few counts. J is TRBJ2-2 and V is TRBV4-3, with TRBD1 identical over 8 bases. There are 15 residues in the CDR3. Per germline, CDR1 LGHNA and CDR2 YSLEER. V lost 5 bases to trimming and J lost 8 bases; unmatched junction nucleotides: 10. The CDR3 is CASSGTGPTGGELFF. Written as DNA, the CDR3 is TGCGCCAGCAGCGGGACAGGCCCCACAGGAGGGGAGCTGTTTTTT.